This entry concerns a single TCR beta chain. Antigen specificity is unknown. These data belong to a study of shared clonotypes between healthy human individuals. Broader study findings: Some clonotypes were shared by all four sorted-subset donors, while others were not shared. The non-shared ones had lower generation probabilities than the shared ones. The study generally estimated greater richness for naive than memory subsets.

Only in-frame clones appear in the TCRdb table, and some are missing; sequencing was by immunoSEQ multiplex PCR. The sample holds around 350,000 clones, less than 75% seen once. The ends lost 3 bases at V and 7 bases at J; junction bases unmatched: 3. CDR3 length: 12 amino acids. CDR1 and CDR2 (germline): SGHRS, YFSETQ. The sequence was collected from a man aged 25 to 40 in good health. The chain recombines TRBV5-1 with TRBJ1-2; TRBD1 agrees at 7 bases. The sample comprised memory CD4+ T cells sorted from blood. Subset denoted: CD45RA-negative fraction. CDR3 DNA sequence: TGCGCCAGCAGCTCCGACAGGGTTGGCTACACCTTC. Translation: CASSSDRVGYTF.